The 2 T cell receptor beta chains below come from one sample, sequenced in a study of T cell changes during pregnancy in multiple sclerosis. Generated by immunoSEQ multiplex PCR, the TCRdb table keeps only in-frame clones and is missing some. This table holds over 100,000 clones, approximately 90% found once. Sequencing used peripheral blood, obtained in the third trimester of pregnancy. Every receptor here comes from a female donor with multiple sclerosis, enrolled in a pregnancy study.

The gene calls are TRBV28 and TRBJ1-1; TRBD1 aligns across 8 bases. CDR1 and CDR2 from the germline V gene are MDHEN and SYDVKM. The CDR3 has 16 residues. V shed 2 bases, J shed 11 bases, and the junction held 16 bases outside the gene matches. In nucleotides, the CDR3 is TGTGCCAGCAGTTTAGGTGGACCGGGACAGGCGCTCCGGGCTTTCTTT. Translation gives CASSLGGPGQALRAFF. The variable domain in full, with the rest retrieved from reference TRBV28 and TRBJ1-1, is DVKVTQSSRYLVKRTGEKVFLECVQDMDHENMFWYRQDPGLGLRLIYFSYDVKMKEKGDIPEGYSVSREKKERFSLILESASTNQTSMYLCASSLGGPGQALRAFFGQGTRLTVV.

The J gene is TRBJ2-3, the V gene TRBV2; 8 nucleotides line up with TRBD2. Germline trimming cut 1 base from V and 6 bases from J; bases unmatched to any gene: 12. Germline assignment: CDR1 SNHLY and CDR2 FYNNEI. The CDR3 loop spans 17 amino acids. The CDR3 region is CASSEDPFAGGRDTQYF. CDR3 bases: TGTGCCAGCAGTGAAGATCCCTTTGCGGGGGGCAGGGATACGCAGTATTTT. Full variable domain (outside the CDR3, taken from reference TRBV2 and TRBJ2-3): EPEVTQTPSHQVTQMGQEVILRCVPISNHLYFYWYRQILGQKVEFLVSFYNNEISEKSEIFDDQFSVERPDGSNFTLKIRSTKLEDSAMYFCASSEDPFAGGRDTQYFGPGTRLTVL.